This T cell receptor beta chain was recovered during a study of long-term antiretroviral therapy in people with HIV. The study's findings and limits: Diversity increased after ART yet remained lower than in transplant donor controls.

immunoSEQ v3.0 was run at survey level. Repertoires were generated with immunoSEQ multiplex PCR, while TCRdb's copy carries only in-frame clones and drops some. The top ten hold around 2.2% of the sample, which has fewer than 25,000 clones, approximately 95% seen once. For this clone: Its target is unknown.

The V gene's germline CDR1 is MNHNY and CDR2 SVGAGI (reference sequence). Trimming cost V 6 bases and J 6 bases; bases outside gene matches: 6. The CDR3 totals 15 residues. The V gene is TRBV6-6, the J gene TRBJ1-4; 11 nucleotides match TRBD1. The sequence derives from a woman aged 50 to 60 with HIV. The material was unsorted PBMCs, obtained roughly 5.1 years after starting antiretroviral therapy. The DNA for the CDR3 is TGTGCCAGCAGAACCGGGACAGGGGGAGATGAAAAACTGTTTTTT. Its protein product is CASRTGTGGDEKLFF.